One T cell receptor beta chain is described in this entry. Its cognate antigen has yet to be identified. The record has no base qualities; no much larger clone is one base away. The CDR3 regions of human TCRbeta chains were analyzed by immunosequencing. In the original analysis: Repertoire TCRs were checked for matches against a reference library of SARS-CoV-2-specific TCRs that had been generated using the MIRA antigen-specificity platform. Breadth meant the fraction of unique TCRs that were SARS-CoV-2-associated, whereas depth meant the fraction of total T cells that were SARS-CoV-2-associated. Using the MIRA data, each spike-specific TCR was mapped to the spike region that the TCR reacts to and placed in a CD4 or CD8 class. Log10-transformed breadth and depth values were compared by one-way ANOVA with Sidak's multiple comparisons tests. Drawn from immuneACCESS, this table holds only the in-frame rearrangements with V and J called that TCRdb kept. Clones are partly lost; checked studies trace under half to an unresolved V gene and leave the rest unexplained. Clonal size and the V and J genes are those of that table, whereas D and trimming came from the DNA. In this sample the table shows 100,000 or so clones, approximately 89% of which occur a single time. The ten biggest clones cover roughly 10% of the sample.

This record comes from a study of T cell responses to AZD1222 COVID-19 vaccine (dated by TCRdb to about 2021). For the wider study: A total of 233 trial participants underwent TCR sequencing, of whom 200 to 220 had received two doses of AZD1222 and some 26 had received two doses of the MenACWY control vaccine. Trial participants were enrolled by age into subgroups of 18-55, 56-69 and 70-plus years, and about 150, 27 and 61 TCR-sequenced participants, respectively, were included in these subgroups.

This specimen's time point label, interpreted: about 28 days (+/-7) after the second vaccine dose. AZD1222 recipients with second doses at about 4 weeks or about 12 weeks were pooled, because spike-specific TCR depth and breadth did not differ between schedules. Samples from vaccinated people were obtained from the UK trials COV001 and COV002, which included a single-blind randomized controlled phase 2/3 trial of AZD1222 (ChAdOx1 nCoV-19) in healthy adults. Trial participant PBMC samples were collected at day 0 and day 28 after the second dose for TCRbeta chain sequencing. Overall study results and their limits: Participants were mostly white British and included more females than males, and it was suggested by the authors that clonal diversity may have been underestimated. Because no samples from the day 14 peak response were available, repertoires could be characterized only after the peak T cell response. Reportedly, close to half of the unique spike-specific TCRs recognized epitopes lying outside the regions that are mutated in the B.1.351 and B.1.1.7 variants. In the small 56-69-year group, the increase in depth fell short of significance, most likely because of low power. Conclusions about previously exposed vaccinees are limited because only six or seven AZD1222 recipients were SARS-CoV-2 seropositive at baseline. The vaccine-associated CD4 TCRs covered the entire spike protein, and the dominant responses fell in regions 160-218 and 743-854. After two AZD1222 doses, both the breadth and the depth of spike-specific TCRs were significantly higher than at day 0 and than in MenACWY recipients.

The starting material was peripheral blood, obtained 28 days after the second AZD1222 dose. The sequence derives from an adult who received the AZD1222 COVID-19 vaccine.

The sequenced DNA: TGTGCCAGTAGTATCGGGGGAGTCACCTACGAGCAGTACTTC. Its product reads: CASSIGGVTYEQYF. The chain is encoded by TRBV19 joined to TRBJ2-7; a tentative D match to TRBD2 spans 6 bases. For CDR1 and CDR2, the germline V gene (reference sequence) lists LNHDA and SQIVND. There are 14 amino acids in the CDR3, from cysteine to phenylalanine inclusive. Of the read, only the CDR3 DNA is kept; its 42 bases are in frame from base 1. V and J lose 3 bases and 2 bases, and a span of 11 bases separates them.